Presented here are 16 T cell receptor beta chains from one specimen sequenced in a study. One entry per CDR3 protein, called by TCRdb with MiXCR from the RT-PCR reads. The sample gives about 680,000 distinct CDR3 sequences, around 14% of which show up once; around 3.3% is in the top ten. The sequenced material came from memory CD4+ T cells from blood. The receptors shown here come from a female donor in good health, serving as a healthy control.

This clonotype was seen ten or more times. This sequence joins TRBV12-3 or TRBV12-4 and TRBJ1-6, with 9 bases lining up with TRBD1. The CDR3 runs 14 residues. Unmatched junction bases numbered 6, after V lost 6 bases and J lost 9 bases. CDR3 sequence (DNA): TGTGCCAGCAGCCCGGACAGGGGTTCTTCACCCCTCCACTTT. It encodes CASSPDRGSSPLHF.

This clonotype was counted at least ten times. V usage is TRBV15 and J usage is TRBJ2-1; possible D gene TRBD1, 5 bases. Germline CDR1 is LNHNV and CDR2 is YYDKDF (reference sequence). Trimming took 0 bases from V and 6 from J, leaving 21 bases between them. The CDR3 contains 18 residues. The DNA for the CDR3 is TGTGCCACCAGCAGAGATCTAGGCAGGGTATCCTCAGGCAATGAGCAGTTCTTC. The encoded protein is CATSRDLGRVSSGNEQFF.

This clonotype was observed at least ten times. CDR3 sequence reads: CASRPRSGYNEQFF. For the CDR3, the DNA is TGTGCCAGCAGACCCCGGAGCGGTTACAATGAGCAGTTCTTC. The chain has TRBV6-5 and TRBJ2-1; possible D gene TRBD2, 5 bases. This CDR3 contains 14 residues. The ends were cut back, 6 bases at V and 4 bases at J, with 13 bases in the middle. CDR1 and CDR2 (germline): MNHEY, SVGAGI.

This rearrangement joins TRBV2 to TRBJ2-1, with a tentative D call TRBD1 (6 bases). In germline, CDR1 is SNHLY, CDR2 FYNNEI. V lost 2 bases and J lost 10, with 21 bases in between. There are 16 residues in the CDR3. DNA of the CDR3: TGTGCCAGCAGTGAAAGAGGCAGGGGTGAATATGACGAGCAGTTCTTC. This sequence encodes CASSERGRGEYDEQFF.

In this sample, this clonotype turned up a few times. The V and J genes are TRBV6-5 and TRBJ2-1, with 8 bases fitting TRBD1. V shed 2 bases and J 8 bases; nucleotides not matched to a gene: 5. CDR1 and CDR2 (germline): MNHEY, SVGAGI. The CDR3 spans 14 residues. The CDR3 reads CASSYAGQADEQFF. CDR3 nucleotide sequence: TGTGCCAGCAGTTACGCGGGACAGGCCGATGAGCAGTTCTTC.

V gene TRBV5-1 combines with J gene TRBJ2-3, with 11 bases aligning to TRBD2. This CDR3 comprises 16 residues. V lost 3 bases to trimming and J lost 5 bases; unmatched junction nucleotides: 8. Looked up from germline, CDR1 is SGHRS and CDR2 is YFSETQ. CDR3: CASSSGLLAGGDTQYF. The CDR3 DNA is TGCGCCAGCAGCTCCGGACTTCTAGCGGGAGGAGATACGCAGTATTTT.

The rearrangement links TRBV18 to TRBJ1-1; D is perhaps TRBD1 (5 bases). There are 15 residues in the CDR3. V lost 4 bases to trimming and J lost 2 bases, with 14 bases between them. Looked up from germline, CDR1 is KGHSH and CDR2 is LQKENI. This CDR3 reads CASSQTSGANTEAFF. In DNA form, the CDR3 reads TGTGCCAGCTCACAAACCTCCGGGGCCAACACTGAAGCTTTCTTT.

This clonotype has only a few counts. The chain carries TRBV6-2 or TRBV6-3 and TRBJ1-1; 8 nucleotides match TRBD1. The CDR3 contains 15 residues. V was clipped by 2 bases and J by 9 bases; unmatched bases: 11. Germline V gene lookup returns CDR1 MNHEY and CDR2 SVGEGT. The CDR3 loop is CASSYPNRGTEQAFF. In nucleotides, the CDR3 is TGTGCCAGCAGTTACCCCAACAGGGGGACCGAACAAGCTTTCTTT.

This clonotype was counted at least ten times. The chain employs TRBV10-3 and TRBJ2-5; D is unclear. The germline V and J ends were trimmed by 2 bases and 5 bases, with 9 bases remaining between them. Germline assignment: CDR1 ENHRY and CDR2 SYGVKD. The CDR3 is made up of 13 amino acids. As DNA, the CDR3 is TGTGCCATCAGTGAGGCGCAGGTGGAGACCCAGTACTTC. Its protein product is CAISEAQVETQYF.

This clonotype appeared a few times. The genes are TRBV5-5 and TRBJ1-5; D gene unclear. Germline V gene data show CDR1 as SGHKS and CDR2 as YYEKEE (reference sequence). This CDR3 has 14 amino acids. Trimming left V 0 bases short and J 7 bases short, with 11 bases between. DNA of the CDR3: TGTGCCAGCAGCTTGGCCTCGTATGGGCAGCCCCAGCATTTT. Protein sequence: CASSLASYGQPQHF.

The chain recombines TRBV7-9 with TRBJ1-4; D remains unclear. Germline-derived CDR1 and CDR2 are SEHNR and FQNEAQ (reference sequence). This CDR3 has 13 amino acids. V lost 6 bases, J lost 8 bases, and 13 bases lay in between. The CDR3 bases are TGTGCCAGCAGTACGGACCCCAGAGAAAAACTGTTTTTT. Translated, it gives CASSTDPREKLFF.

This clonotype came up once. This sequence joins TRBV6-5 and TRBJ2-5; a possible D gene is TRBD2 (6 bases). With 0 bases removed from V and 9 bases from J, the gap between germline ends came to 14 bases. CDR1 and CDR2 (germline): MNHEY, SVGAGI. This CDR3 is built from 14 residues. DNA of the CDR3: TGTGCCAGCAGTTACTCGGAGGGGTTCGAGTCCCAGTACTTC. It is translated as CASSYSEGFESQYF.

This clonotype was seen only a few times. The gene calls are TRBV7-3 and TRBJ2-5; 7 nucleotides line up with TRBD1. The CDR3 runs 13 residues. J lost 5 bases, V lost 5 bases, and 5 bases had no gene match. CDR1 and CDR2 from the germline V gene are SGHTA and FQGTGA. The DNA of the CDR3 is TGTGCCAGCAGCCAGGGACAGAGTGAGACCCAGTACTTC. This translates into CASSQGQSETQYF.

This clonotype has only a few counts. The chain combines TRBV7-9 with TRBJ1-2; 7 nucleotides line up with TRBD1. The CDR3 loop spans 15 amino acids. The junction had 6 bases not matched to a gene; V was cut back by 5 bases and J by 0 bases. Germline lookup yields CDR1 SEHNR and CDR2 FQNEAQ (reference sequence). DNA for the CDR3: TGTGCCAGCAGCGCCGGGACAGCCTCTAACTATGGCTACACCTTC. Protein product: CASSAGTASNYGYTF.

Of note for this clonotype: Possible read error: a much larger clone is one base away. The V gene is TRBV6-5, the J gene TRBJ2-3, with 7 bases identical to TRBD2. The CDR3 is 15 residues long. Germline V gives CDR1 MNHEY, CDR2 SVGAGI. In nucleotides, the CDR3 is TGTGCCAGCAGTGGGAGGGCCTCTAGCACAGATACGCGGTATTTT. Protein: CASSGRASSTDTRYF.

This clonotype has more than one count but fewer than ten. The chain uses TRBV20-1 and TRBJ1-1, with a weak D call TRBD1 (6 bases). The CDR3 runs 14 residues. Per germline, CDR1 DFQATT and CDR2 SNEGSKA (reference sequence). Between the trimmed V and J ends, which lost 0 bases and 7 bases, there was a span of 15 bases. CDR3 in DNA: TGCAGTGCTAGAGATCTAATTATACAGGGTGAAGCTTTCTTT. Residues: CSARDLIIQGEAFF.